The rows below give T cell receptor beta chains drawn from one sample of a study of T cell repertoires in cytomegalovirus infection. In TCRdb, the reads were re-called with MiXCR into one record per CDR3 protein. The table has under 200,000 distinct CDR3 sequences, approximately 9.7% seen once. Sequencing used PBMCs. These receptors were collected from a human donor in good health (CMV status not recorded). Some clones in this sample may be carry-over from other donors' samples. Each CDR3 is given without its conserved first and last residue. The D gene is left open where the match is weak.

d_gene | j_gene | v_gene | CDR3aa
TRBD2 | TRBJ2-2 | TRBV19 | ASRREGNTGELF
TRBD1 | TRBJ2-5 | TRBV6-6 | ASRANRDREYQETQY
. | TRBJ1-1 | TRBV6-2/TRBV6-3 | ASRNGDPNTEAF
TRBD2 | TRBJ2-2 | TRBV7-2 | ASSETSGGDTGELF
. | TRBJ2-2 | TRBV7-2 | ASSRSSGSRGRNGELF
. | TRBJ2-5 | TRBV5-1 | ASSSGPSVQETQY
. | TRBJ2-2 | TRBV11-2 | ASPRDGDRTGELF
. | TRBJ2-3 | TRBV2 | ASSEEAGNLLDTQY
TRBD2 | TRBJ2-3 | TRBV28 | ASSRSGTSTDTQY
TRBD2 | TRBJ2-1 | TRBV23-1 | ASSQSMVAGGGNEQF
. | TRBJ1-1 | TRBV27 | ASSTTSGTEAF
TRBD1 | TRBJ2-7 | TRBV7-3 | ASSQQGSNEQY
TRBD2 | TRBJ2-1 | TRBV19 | ASSSTSGRAYNEQF
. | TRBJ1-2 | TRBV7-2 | ASTGTGQNYGYT
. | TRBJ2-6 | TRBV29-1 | SVLGSGANVLT
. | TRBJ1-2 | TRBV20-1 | SARTDREMDYGYT
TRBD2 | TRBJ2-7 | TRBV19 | ASSISGRAYDEQY
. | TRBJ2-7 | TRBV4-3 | ASSQDRTSLLLA
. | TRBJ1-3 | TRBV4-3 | ASSQDYRSSGNTIY
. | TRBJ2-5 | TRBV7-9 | ASSPRRGGEETQY
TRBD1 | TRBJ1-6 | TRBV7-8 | ASSYGQGRSPLH
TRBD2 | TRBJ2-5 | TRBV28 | ASSPSGLAGGSETQY
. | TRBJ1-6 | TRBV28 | ASSLETLRNSPLH
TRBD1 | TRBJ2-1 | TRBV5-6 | ASSLLPGQGIGAVRHNEQF
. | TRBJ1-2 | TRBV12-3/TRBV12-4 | ASSSQRTAGYT
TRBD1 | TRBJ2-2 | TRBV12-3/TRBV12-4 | ASSFRGRITGELF
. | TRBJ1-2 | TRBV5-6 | ASSLVSEYGYT
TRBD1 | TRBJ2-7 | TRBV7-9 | ASSFGPGQRGYEQY
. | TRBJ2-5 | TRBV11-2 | ASSLDIVGETQY
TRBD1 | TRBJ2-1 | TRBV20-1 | SARDHGTEYNEQF
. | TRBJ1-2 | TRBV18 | ASSPFQGVYT
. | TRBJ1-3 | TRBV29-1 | SAISGNTIY
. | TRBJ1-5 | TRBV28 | ASIARVGNQPQH
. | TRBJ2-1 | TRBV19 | ASSVGPPTGYNEQF
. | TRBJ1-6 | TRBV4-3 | ASSRQVRDNSPLH
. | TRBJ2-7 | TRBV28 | ASSLRVGAGPADPY
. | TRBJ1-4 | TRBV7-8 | ASSFRASTGEKLF
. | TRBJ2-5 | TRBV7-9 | ASPSGIGETQY
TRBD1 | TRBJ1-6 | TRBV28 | ASSLRGTGGYNSPLH
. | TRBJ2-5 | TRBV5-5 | ASLNEPETQY
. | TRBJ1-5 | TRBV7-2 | ASSSGQRNSNQPQH
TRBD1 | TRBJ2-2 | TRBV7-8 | ASSLRDRVTGELF
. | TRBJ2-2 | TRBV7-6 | ASSLLFPTGELF